These 29 T cell receptor beta chains were all obtained from the same sample, sequenced in a study of T cells in Graves' hyperthyroidism and ophthalmopathy. Researchers amplified the TCR beta CDR3 regions from RNA transcripts. Researchers ran a first-round RT-PCR on the TCR CDR3 using the HTBI primer set. TCRdb fed the multiplex PCR reads into MiXCR, producing one record per CDR3 protein. This sample has about 660,000 distinct CDR3 sequences; less than 45% occur once, and the top ten carry more than 7%. The specimen was peripheral blood or thyroid tissue (not recorded which). These TCRs come from an adult man with Graves' disease, either hyperthyroidism or ophthalmopathy (not recorded which).

Remarks on this clonotype: Sequence at one end of the junction differs from germline and may be a read error. The chain uses TRBV6-1 and TRBJ1-2; TRBD1 matches 9 bases. From germline, CDR1 is MNHNS and CDR2 SASEGT. The CDR3 loop spans 13 amino acids. The CDR3 is CASSEGTGRGYTF. CDR3 sequence (DNA): TGCGCCAGCAGTGAAGGGACAGGGCGAGGCTACACCTTC.

This sequence joins TRBV6-5 and TRBJ1-4, with D maybe TRBD1 (5 bases). Germline V CDR1 and CDR2: MNHEY, SVGAGI. V was trimmed by 2 bases and J by 5 bases, leaving 9 bases between them. The CDR3 contains 14 residues. The CDR3 loop reads CASSYGRGNEKLFF. The CDR3 DNA is TGTGCCAGCAGTTACGGGCGGGGGAATGAAAAACTGTTTTTT.

V is TRBV19 and J is TRBJ1-4; 7 bases line up with TRBD1. Germline CDR1 is LNHDA and CDR2 is SQIVND (reference sequence). The CDR3 sequence is 16 residues long. The V segment lost 6 bases and the J segment 4 bases; nucleotides outside the gene matches: 11. The CDR3 nucleotides are TGTGCCAGTAGCCCAACACAGGGGCAAGATAATGAAAAACTGTTTTTT. Translated, it gives CASSPTQGQDNEKLFF.

The V gene is TRBV7-9, the J gene TRBJ2-7, with 7 bases aligning to TRBD1. V lost 3 bases, J lost 3 bases, and 8 bases stayed unmatched. This CDR3 has 15 residues. CDR1 is SEHNR and CDR2 is FQNEAQ in the germline V gene (reference sequence). The CDR3 DNA follows: TGTGCCAGCAGCTTGGCCCAGACAGGGATCTACGAGCAGTACTTC. Protein: CASSLAQTGIYEQYF.

This clonotype was detected ten times or more. V and J are TRBV20-1 and TRBJ2-6, with D unresolved. The germline gives CDR1 DFQATT, CDR2 SNEGSKA (reference sequence). Trimming left V 6 bases short and J 3 bases short, with 12 bases between. The CDR3 totals 14 residues. CDR3 sequence (DNA): TGCAGTGCCCGCAAGGGTAGTGGGGCCAACGTCCTGACTTTC. Translating gives CSARKGSGANVLTF.

The chain links TRBV29-1 to TRBJ2-7; the match to TRBD1 covers 10 bases. CDR1 is SQVTM and CDR2 is ANQGSEA in the germline V gene. The J segment lost 5 bases and the V segment lost 7 bases, leaving 5 bases of the junction unmatched. The CDR3 is 12 amino acids. In DNA form, the CDR3 reads TGCAGCGCAGGGACAGGGGAGAACGAGCAGTACTTC. Translation gives CSAGTGENEQYF.

This chain joins TRBV7-2 and TRBJ1-6; tentative D call: TRBD1 (5 bases). The CDR3 runs 14 residues. Germline CDR1 and CDR2: SGHTA and FQGNSA. V was trimmed by 5 bases and J by 8 bases, leaving 13 bases between them. The DNA of the CDR3 is TGTGCCAGCAGCCCCTTCCAGGGTTATTCACCCCTCCACTTT. Its protein is CASSPFQGYSPLHF. Based on the CDR3 plus reference TRBV7-2 and TRBJ1-6, the full variable domain is GAGVSQSPSNKVTEKGKDVELRCDPISGHTALYWYRQSLGQGLEFLIYFQGNSAPDKSGLPSDRFSAERTGGSVSTLTIQRTQQEDSAVYLCASSPFQGYSPLHFGNGTRLTVT.

This chain links TRBV12-3 or TRBV12-4 with TRBJ2-5; possibly TRBD2 for D (6 bases). V lost 0 bases, J lost 2 bases, and 13 bases lay in between. The CDR3 sequence is 16 residues long. The CDR3 sequence is CASSLAPGVGQETQYF. CDR3 DNA: TGTGCCAGCAGTTTAGCGCCGGGGGTCGGTCAAGAGACCCAGTACTTC.

This clonotype was detected a few times. One junction end does not reproduce the germline sequence, and a read error may be involved. V usage is TRBV10-3 and J usage is TRBJ1-2; D not resolved. Per germline, CDR1 ENHRY and CDR2 SYGVKD. This CDR3 region has 13 residues. The CDR3 region has the DNA TGTGCCAGCAGTTACTCGGTTATCTATGGCTACACCTTC. Translating it yields CASSYSVIYGYTF.

V is TRBV10-3 and J is TRBJ1-2; perhaps TRBD1 as D (6 bases). Germline CDR1 reads ENHRY; CDR2 reads SYGVKD. There are 14 residues in the CDR3. Trimming removed 10 bases from V and 0 bases from J, with 15 bases in between. In DNA, the CDR3 is TGTGCCACCTACAGGGAAGCAACTAACTATGGCTACACCTTC. Its protein product is CATYREATNYGYTF.

This clonotype was recorded many times. The chain carries TRBV10-3 and TRBJ1-1; 7 nucleotides align to TRBD1. CDR1 and CDR2 (germline): ENHRY, SYGVKD. The CDR3 spans 14 residues. The J segment lost 2 bases and the V segment lost 5 bases, leaving 5 bases of the junction unmatched. The CDR3 coding sequence is TGTGCCATCAGTTCAGGACAGGATAACACTGAAGCTTTCTTT. Its translation is CAISSGQDNTEAFF.

The rearrangement links TRBV7-9 to TRBJ1-1, with D possibly TRBD1 on 6 matching bases. Germline V gene lookup returns CDR1 SEHNR and CDR2 FQNEAQ (reference sequence). The CDR3 consists of 15 residues. V lost 7 bases, J lost 5 bases, and 20 bases lay in between. CDR3 sequence: CASTLGSGGGTEAFF. Written as DNA, the CDR3 is TGTGCCAGCACCCTAGGGTCGGGGGGCGGGACTGAAGCTTTCTTT.

The chain has TRBV6-5 and TRBJ1-4; 7 nucleotides match TRBD1. Germline values: CDR1 MNHEY, CDR2 SVGAGI. The junction had 10 bases not matched to a gene; V was cut back by 7 bases and J by 2 bases. The CDR3 totals 16 residues. The CDR3 here is CASNVDRVGTNEKLFF. The CDR3 nucleotides read TGTGCCAGCAATGTCGACAGGGTAGGCACTAATGAAAAACTGTTTTTT.

This clonotype was picked up a small number of times. CDR3 sequence reads: CASSYTQSNQPQHF. The CDR3 DNA sequence: TGTGCCAGCAGTTACACACAGAGCAATCAGCCCCAGCATTTT. V usage is TRBV6-6 and J usage is TRBJ1-5; D remains ambiguous. The CDR3 loop spans 14 amino acids. Germline loops: CDR1 MNHNY, CDR2 SVGAGI (reference sequence). V gave up 2 bases and J gave up 1 base, with 6 bases separating them.

This clonotype was recorded a few times. The chain uses TRBV9 and TRBJ2-7, with D possibly being TRBD1 or TRBD2 (5 bases each). V lost 7 bases to trimming and J lost 2 bases, with 13 bases between them. There are 13 residues in the CDR3. Germline lookup yields CDR1 SGDLS and CDR2 YYNGEE. CDR3 sequence reads: CASRDDLTYEQYF. The CDR3 DNA is TGTGCCAGCCGGGACGACCTAACCTACGAGCAGTACTTC.

This chain connects TRBV2 to TRBJ1-5; D may be TRBD1 (6 bases). V was shortened by 8 bases and J by 0 bases, with 11 bases between the two germline ends. CDR3 length equals 14 residues. Germline V gene lookup returns CDR1 SNHLY and CDR2 FYNNEI. Here the CDR3 reads CASGVGGSNQPQHF. The CDR3 coding sequence is TGTGCCAGCGGCGTAGGGGGTAGCAATCAGCCCCAGCATTTT.

Comments on this clonotype: A read error is possible here, since a much larger clone lies one base away. The CDR3 carries no conserved terminal phenylalanine or tryptophan, so it likely arises from a read error. The chain uses TRBV9 and TRBJ1-2, with 10 bases fitting TRBD1. Germline CDR1 and CDR2: SGDLS and YYNGEE. The junction had 11 bases not matched to a gene; V was cut back by 6 bases and J by 3 bases. The CDR3 totals 16 residues. In nucleotides, the CDR3 is TGTGCCAGCACCGCTCCCGGGACAGGGGAGGACTATGGCTACACCCTC. Its translation is CASTAPGTGEDYGYTL.

This clonotype was seen repeatedly, ten times or more. Here the CDR3 reads CATSDGTGRQPQHF. The CDR3 DNA follows: TGTGCCACCAGTGATGGGACAGGGCGTCAGCCCCAGCATTTT. The chain joins TRBV24-1 to TRBJ1-5, with 9 bases lining up with TRBD1. CDR3 length: 14 amino acids. Germline V gene data show CDR1 as KGHDR and CDR2 as SFDVKD. The ends lost 3 bases at V and 6 bases at J; junction bases unmatched: 2.

The V call is TRBV6-5, the J call TRBJ2-7, with 10 bases that match TRBD2. Germline V CDR1 and CDR2: MNHEY, SVGAGI. Trimming at V came to 4 bases and at J to 2 bases, leaving 5 bases not matched to a gene. The CDR3 totals 15 residues. CDR3 bases: TGTGCCAGCAGTTTACAACTAGCGGGGACCTACGAGCAGTACTTC. As protein: CASSLQLAGTYEQYF.

This clonotype was picked up one time. J is TRBJ1-1 and V is TRBV14, with D maybe TRBD1 (6 bases). Deletions cut 7 bases from V and 10 bases from J, with 25 bases between. There are 15 residues in the CDR3. Looked up from germline, CDR1 is SGHDN and CDR2 is FVKESK. CDR3 bases: TGTGCCAGCACCCCCTATACGGGGCAAGGAGGGGGAGCTTTCTTT. It yields the protein CASTPYTGQGGGAFF.

This clonotype was found many times. The rearrangement links TRBV29-1 to TRBJ1-1, with a tentative D call TRBD1 (5 bases). Trimming cost V 7 bases and J 2 bases, with 11 bases left between them. The CDR3 is 12 residues long. Looked up from germline, CDR1 is SQVTM and CDR2 is ANQGSEA. CDR3 sequence (DNA): TGCAGCGGCAGACAGACAAACACTGAAGCTTTCTTT. This gives the protein CSGRQTNTEAFF.

This clonotype was detected a few times. The V and J genes are TRBV7-2 and TRBJ2-5; no definite D call. The CDR3 length is 14 residues. Germline V gene lookup returns CDR1 SGHTA and CDR2 FQGNSA. The V gene lost 2 bases and the J gene lost 2 bases, with 9 bases spanning the gap. CDR3 sequence reads: CASSLSVNQETQYF. For the CDR3, the DNA is TGTGCCAGCAGCTTATCGGTGAATCAAGAGACCCAGTACTTC.

This sequence joins TRBV20-1 and TRBJ2-5, with D perhaps TRBD1 or TRBD2 (5 bases each). The CDR3 loop spans 15 amino acids. Germline V gene lookup returns CDR1 DFQATT and CDR2 SNEGSKA (reference sequence). V was pared by 0 bases and J by 1 base, with 12 bases between. The CDR3 sequence is CSARDFGGSQETQYF. The CDR3 bases are TGCAGTGCTAGAGATTTTGGGGGTAGCCAAGAGACCCAGTACTTC.

The table lists this clonotype with many counts. V gene TRBV10-3 combines with J gene TRBJ1-2, with D possibly matching TRBD1 (5 bases). V was pared by 0 bases and J by 5 bases, with 10 bases between. Germline V CDR1 and CDR2: ENHRY, SYGVKD. This CDR3 has 14 residues. CDR3 DNA: TGTGCCATCAGTGAGTCTACAGGACTTTATGGCTACACCTTC. This sequence encodes CAISESTGLYGYTF.

The chain is built from TRBV2 and TRBJ1-5, with D tentatively TRBD1 (5 bases). The CDR3 totals 13 residues. CDR1 is SNHLY, CDR2 FYNNEI, per germline. V dropped 6 bases and J dropped 6 bases, with 12 bases sitting between them. In DNA, the CDR3 is TGTGCCAGCAGGACAGAGGCGGTTCAGCCCCAGCATTTT. Translation: CASRTEAVQPQHF. Supplemented by reference TRBV2 and TRBJ1-5, the full variable domain reads EPEVTQTPSHQVTQMGQEVILRCVPISNHLYFYWYRQILGQKVEFLVSFYNNEISEKSEIFDDQFSVERPDGSNFTLKIRSTKLEDSAMYFCASRTEAVQPQHFGDGTRLSIL.

This chain connects TRBV5-1 to TRBJ2-5, with D perhaps matching TRBD1 (6 bases). V was pared by 1 base and J by 0 bases, with 13 bases between. This CDR3 region has 16 residues. In germline, CDR1 is SGHRS, CDR2 YFSETQ. The CDR3 sequence is CASSLKPGANQETQYF. DNA of the CDR3: TGCGCCAGCAGCTTGAAGCCAGGGGCCAACCAAGAGACCCAGTACTTC. Using reference TRBV5-1 and TRBJ2-5 for the parts outside the CDR3, the full variable domain is KAGVTQTPRYLIKTRGQQVTLSCSPISGHRSVSWYQQTPGQGLQFLFEYFSETQRNKGNFPGRFSGRQFSNSRSEMNVSTLELGDSALYLCASSLKPGANQETQYFGPGTRLLVL.

The chain carries TRBV24-1 and TRBJ2-5; D remains ambiguous. Germline CDR1 KGHDR, CDR2 SFDVKD. The CDR3 runs 14 residues. Trimming cost V 4 bases and J 9 bases, with 17 bases left between them. The CDR3 protein is CATSEARIGQPQYF. Here the CDR3 DNA reads TGTGCCACCAGTGAGGCTCGGATTGGGCAGCCCCAGTACTTC.

This clonotype appeared a few times. The chain is built from TRBV2 and TRBJ2-6; TRBD2 might be the D (5 bases). This CDR3 comprises 17 residues. The V and J ends lost 5 bases and 0 bases respectively, with 14 bases between them. Germline-derived CDR1 and CDR2 are SNHLY and FYNNEI. The CDR3 here is CASSYDPRGSGANVLTF. DNA of the CDR3: TGTGCCAGCAGTTACGACCCTCGGGGCTCTGGGGCCAACGTCCTGACTTTC.

The table lists this clonotype with many counts. This rearrangement joins TRBV7-9 to TRBJ1-1; D is perhaps TRBD1 (5 bases). Germline assignment: CDR1 SEHNR and CDR2 FQNEAQ (reference sequence). The V gene lost 2 bases and the J gene lost 1 base, with 11 bases spanning the gap. This CDR3 is 15 amino acids long. Here the CDR3 reads CASSLRQGGNTEAFF. The CDR3 nucleotides are TGTGCCAGCAGCTTAAGGCAGGGAGGGAACACTGAAGCTTTCTTT.